These T cell receptor beta chains were read from a single sample in a study of T cells expressing NK-cell markers. For each CDR3 protein, TCRdb gives one entry from its re-call of the 5' RACE reads, without DNA. This sample's table has some 390,000 distinct CDR3 sequences. Sequencing input: blood T cells: a sorted CD56 or NKG2C T cell subset, CD4+ or CD8+ T cells, or bulk PBMC T cells (not recorded which). These receptors were taken from a woman aged 45-59 years in good health. CDR3s include the opening cysteine and the closing phenylalanine or tryptophan.

J gene: TRBJ1-1
V gene: TRBV19
CDR3 protein: CASTRQTPNTEAFF

J gene: TRBJ2-7
V gene: TRBV5-1
CDR3 protein: CASSFSSGGRYEQYF

J gene: TRBJ2-5
V gene: TRBV29-1
CDR3 protein: CSVRTSLETQYF

J gene: TRBJ2-1
V gene: TRBV6-5
CDR3 protein: CASSLGPVQFF

J gene: TRBJ1-1
V gene: TRBV6-6
CDR3 protein: CASSQRVRNTEAFF

J gene: TRBJ2-6
V gene: TRBV4-1
CDR3 protein: CASSQDSQRLSGANVLTF

J gene: TRBJ2-1
V gene: TRBV12-3/TRBV12-4
CDR3 protein: CASSTGLDNEQFF

J gene: TRBJ2-6
V gene: TRBV12-3/TRBV12-4
CDR3 protein: CASNSGQGRSSGANVLTF

J gene: TRBJ2-7
V gene: TRBV5-6
CDR3 protein: CASSLRNSGRAQYEQYF

J gene: TRBJ2-1
V gene: TRBV4-2
CDR3 protein: CASSQLPSGGDNEQFF

J gene: TRBJ2-2
V gene: TRBV2
CDR3 protein: CASSITSGRDTGELFF

J gene: TRBJ2-5
V gene: TRBV5-6
CDR3 protein: CASSWGVQETQYF

J gene: TRBJ2-7
V gene: TRBV4-1
CDR3 protein: CASSQVGSGPYEQYF

J gene: TRBJ2-3
V gene: TRBV20-1
CDR3 protein: CSARDRLAGMVDTQYF

J gene: TRBJ2-1
V gene: TRBV24-1
CDR3 protein: CATSLPGLEVNEQFF

J gene: TRBJ2-3
V gene: TRBV12-3/TRBV12-4
CDR3 protein: CASSGRGLSTDTQYF

J gene: TRBJ2-3
V gene: TRBV25-1
CDR3 protein: CASSESSGPLTDTQYF

J gene: TRBJ2-1
V gene: TRBV2
CDR3 protein: CASEVSGSPNEQFF

J gene: TRBJ2-1
V gene: TRBV5-6
CDR3 protein: CASSLTAASSYNEQFF

J gene: TRBJ2-3
V gene: TRBV5-1
CDR3 protein: CASSLLSGSTDTQYF

J gene: TRBJ2-3
V gene: TRBV12-3/TRBV12-4
CDR3 protein: CASSLLWSSGSVDSTDTQYF

J gene: TRBJ1-1
V gene: TRBV18
CDR3 protein: CASSPPVRSMNTEAFF

J gene: TRBJ2-6
V gene: TRBV19
CDR3 protein: CASRKQGSSGANVLTF

J gene: TRBJ2-3
V gene: TRBV20-1
CDR3 protein: CSARVRGLGDTQYF

J gene: TRBJ2-7
V gene: TRBV7-9
CDR3 protein: CASSLADRSYEQYF

J gene: TRBJ2-3
V gene: TRBV7-2
CDR3 protein: CASSLAYGTGDTDTQYF

J gene: TRBJ2-1
V gene: TRBV5-1
CDR3 protein: CASVGYNEQFF

J gene: TRBJ1-3
V gene: TRBV6-5
CDR3 protein: CASRERLQGSSGNTIYF

J gene: TRBJ2-3
V gene: TRBV5-1
CDR3 protein: CASRWGVSSTDTQYF

J gene: TRBJ2-4
V gene: TRBV7-8
CDR3 protein: CASSLGWQGRAKNIQYF

J gene: TRBJ1-1
V gene: TRBV29-1
CDR3 protein: CSYMVGRGTEAFF

J gene: TRBJ2-7
V gene: TRBV6-5
CDR3 protein: CASSKTGSSYEQYF

J gene: TRBJ2-7
V gene: TRBV20-1
CDR3 protein: CSARRQLLYEQYF